These T cell receptor beta chains were read from a single sample in a study of Ad26.COV2.S vaccination and SARS-CoV-2 variants. Measured with immunoSEQ multiplex PCR; TCRdb has only the in-frame clones, and not every one. The sample lists over 90,000 clones, around 81% occurring once. Sequencing used peripheral blood, obtained after recovery from COVID-19. These receptors came from a human donor who had recovered from COVID-19. CDR3s include the opening cysteine and the closing phenylalanine or tryptophan. The D gene is left open where the match is weak. Clone size is given for some rows only: seen once, a few or many times, or a class if the clone is expanded.

j_call,cdr3_length,d_call,v_call,clone_size,cdr3_aa,cdr3_nt
TRBJ1-1,21,-,TRBV6-1,-,CASSEALALWVAGTPNTEAFF,TGTGCCAGCAGTGAAGCGCTGGCTTTGTGGGTTGCAGGAACCCCGAACACTGAAGCTTTCTTT
TRBJ2-3,15,-,TRBV5-1,-,CASSDSRTSTDTQYF,TGCGCCAGCAGCGATTCGAGGACTAGCACAGATACGCAGTATTTT
TRBJ2-1,15,-,TRBV11-3,-,CASSSAVAPTNEQFF,TGTGCCAGCAGCTCGGCCGTTGCCCCGACGAATGAGCAGTTCTTC
TRBJ2-6,13,-,TRBV14,-,CASSIPGANVLTF,TGTGCCAGCAGCATTCCAGGGGCCAACGTCCTGACTTTC
TRBJ2-1,16,-,TRBV10-3,-,CAISESLRGVYNEQFF,TGTGCCATCAGTGAGTCGTTGCGGGGAGTCTACAATGAGCAGTTCTTC
TRBJ1-5,17,-,TRBV21-1,-,CASSKAGRGTSNQPQHF,TGTGCCAGCAGCAAAGCGGGCAGGGGAACTAGCAATCAGCCCCAGCATTTT
TRBJ2-3,13,-,TRBV30,few,CAWSLAGTDTQYF,TGTGCCTGGAGCCTAGCAGGCACAGATACGCAGTATTTT
TRBJ1-4,17,-,TRBV13,-,CASSSNRDGPLNEKLFF,TGTGCCAGCAGTTCTAATCGGGACGGTCCCCTTAATGAAAAACTGTTTTTT
TRBJ2-3,14,TRBD1,TRBV19,-,CASSTGQATDTQYF,TGTGCCAGTAGTACAGGACAGGCCACAGATACGCAGTATTTT
TRBJ2-3,15,TRBD2,TRBV11-2,-,CASSLGGGGTDTQYF,TGTGCCAGCAGCTTAGGCGGCGGGGGGACAGATACGCAGTATTTT
TRBJ2-3,14,-,TRBV15,-,CATSRGAATDTQYF,TGTGCCACCAGCAGAGGGGCGGCCACAGATACGCAGTATTTT
TRBJ2-1,13,-,TRBV7-9,-,CASSISAYNEQFF,TGTGCCAGCAGCATTAGCGCCTACAATGAGCAGTTCTTC
TRBJ2-1,13,TRBD1,TRBV3-1/TRBV3-2,-,CASSQVRTGHQFF,TGTGCCAGCAGCCAAGTCAGGACAGGGCATCAGTTCTTC
TRBJ1-1,17,-,TRBV19,-,CASNEALLTGRNTEAFF,TGTGCCAGTAATGAAGCGCTGCTTACAGGGAGGAACACTGAAGCTTTCTTT
TRBJ2-3,12,-,TRBV4-1,many,CASSPPRDTQYF,TGCGCCAGCAGCCCCCCGCGAGATACGCAGTATTTT
TRBJ2-1,15,TRBD2,TRBV5-5,few,CASHGTGLAPLEQFF,TGTGCCAGCCATGGGACGGGACTAGCGCCCTTGGAGCAGTTCTTC
TRBJ2-3,12,-,TRBV5-4,-,CASSWDTDTQYF,TGTGCCAGCAGCTGGGACACAGATACGCAGTATTTT
TRBJ1-5,14,-,TRBV19,few,CASTHTAGNQPQHF,TGTGCCAGTACCCATACGGCAGGCAATCAGCCCCAGCATTTT
TRBJ1-2,13,-,TRBV4-3,-,CASSQTLSYGYTF,TGCGCCAGCAGCCAGACATTGTCCTATGGCTACACCTTC
TRBJ2-7,15,TRBD1,TRBV6-5,-,CASIPWDRYTYEQYF,TGTGCCAGCATTCCCTGGGACAGATATACCTACGAGCAGTACTTC
TRBJ2-1,13,-,TRBV5-1,-,CASSEPGGNEQFF,TGCGCCAGCAGTGAACCGGGTGGGAATGAGCAGTTCTTC
TRBJ2-1,16,TRBD2,TRBV4-2,-,CASSQSSGGLYNEQFF,TGTGCCAGCAGCCAGTCTAGCGGGGGATTATACAATGAGCAGTTCTTC
TRBJ1-3,14,-,TRBV3-1/TRBV3-2,-,CASSQGQGPNTIYF,TGTGCCAGCAGCCAAGGGCAGGGTCCAAACACCATATATTTT
TRBJ1-4,12,-,TRBV7-9,medium-sized,CASSFADEKLFF,TGTGCCAGCAGCTTCGCGGATGAAAAACTGTTTTTT
TRBJ2-7,14,-,TRBV5-1,few,CASSLAGFEYEQYF,TGCGCCAGCAGCTTGGCTGGGTTTGAGTACGAGCAGTACTTC
TRBJ1-6,15,-,TRBV19,-,CASSIGKSEASPLHF,TGTGCCAGTAGTATAGGCAAATCCGAAGCCTCACCCCTCCACTTT
TRBJ1-5,14,-,TRBV19,-,CASKWVGDNQPQHF,TGTGCCAGTAAGTGGGTAGGGGACAATCAGCCCCAGCATTTT
TRBJ2-7,14,-,TRBV6-2/TRBV6-3,once,CASSPLGDGYEQYF,TGTGCCAGCAGCCCGTTAGGGGACGGCTACGAGCAGTACTTC
TRBJ2-3,12,-,TRBV6-5,many,CAIRDSGDTQYF,TGTGCCATACGGGACTCTGGAGATACGCAGTATTTT
TRBJ2-3,15,TRBD1,TRBV5-1,-,CASSFRGGASDTQYF,TGCGCCAGCAGCTTTCGAGGGGGCGCATCAGATACGCAGTATTTT
TRBJ2-1,15,TRBD2,TRBV5-1,-,CASSLNGGAYNEQFF,TGCGCCAGCAGCTTGAACGGGGGGGCCTACAATGAGCAGTTCTTC
TRBJ1-6,20,-,TRBV2,-,CASSVSAQGGGGFYNSPLHF,TGTGCCAGCAGTGTGTCCGCACAAGGAGGGGGGGGCTTCTATAATTCACCCCTCCACTTT
TRBJ1-5,15,-,TRBV10-3,-,CAISDPTASVQPQHF,TGTGCCATCAGTGACCCCACAGCTTCGGTTCAGCCCCAGCATTTT
TRBJ1-1,15,-,TRBV7-2,-,CASSLGLVDSRGAFF,TGTGCCAGCAGCTTAGGGTTGGTTGACAGCCGGGGGGCTTTCTTT
TRBJ2-7,14,TRBD1,TRBV5-1,-,CASSYRQGTYEQYF,TGCGCCAGCAGCTATAGACAGGGAACCTACGAGCAGTACTTC
TRBJ1-3,16,-,TRBV3-1/TRBV3-2,-,CASSQVWGLPGNTIYF,TGTGCCAGCAGCCAAGTTTGGGGGCTCCCTGGAAACACCATATATTTT
TRBJ2-2,14,-,TRBV19,-,CASRGAANTGELFF,TGTGCCAGTAGAGGGGCCGCTAACACCGGGGAGCTGTTTTTT
TRBJ2-7,15,TRBD2,TRBV5-4,few,CASSPGTSGPYEQYF,TGTGCCAGCAGCCCCGGGACTAGCGGTCCCTACGAGCAGTACTTC
TRBJ1-2,13,-,TRBV5-1,-,CASNPGDFYGYTF,TGCGCCAGCAACCCTGGGGATTTCTATGGCTACACCTTC
TRBJ2-3,16,-,TRBV5-1,-,CASSLGAGVGTDTQYF,TGCGCCAGCAGCTTGGGTGCAGGGGTGGGCACAGATACGCAGTATTTT
TRBJ1-5,12,-,TRBV7-9,few,CASSRLGQPQHF,TGTGCCAGCAGCCGATTGGGACAGCCCCAGCATTTT
TRBJ1-2,13,-,TRBV7-2,-,CASSLSLGDGYTF,TGTGCCAGCAGCTTAAGTCTCGGGGACGGCTACACCTTC
TRBJ2-7,13,-,TRBV3-1/TRBV3-2,-,CASSQEASYEQYF,TGTGCCAGCAGCCAAGAAGCCTCCTACGAGCAGTACTTC
TRBJ2-7,13,-,TRBV3-1/TRBV3-2,-,CASSQSESPEQYF,TGTGCCAGCAGCCAGAGTGAAAGCCCCGAGCAGTACTTC
TRBJ2-5,13,-,TRBV5-1,-,CASSLASYETQYF,TGCGCCAGCAGCTTGGCATCGTACGAGACCCAGTACTTC
TRBJ1-5,17,TRBD1,TRBV28,few,CASSKTWATGGYQPQHF,TGTGCCAGCAGTAAAACTTGGGCAACAGGGGGTTATCAGCCCCAGCATTTT
TRBJ1-3,15,-,TRBV6-5,few,CASSYEIGAGNTIYF,TGTGCCAGCAGTTACGAAATCGGGGCCGGAAACACCATATATTTT
TRBJ1-2,15,-,TRBV9,once,CASSVLSGDDYGYTF,TGTGCCAGCAGCGTTCTATCAGGGGACGACTATGGCTACACCTTC
TRBJ1-1,13,-,TRBV7-9,-,CASSLTGKHGAFF,TGTGCCAGCAGCTTGACTGGGAAACACGGGGCTTTCTTT
TRBJ2-7,15,-,TRBV6-5,-,CASSYALGGRHEQYF,TGTGCCAGCAGTTACGCTCTGGGGGGTCGCCACGAGCAGTACTTC
TRBJ2-7,13,-,TRBV12-3/TRBV12-4,-,CASSFPTDYEQYF,TGTGCCAGCAGTTTCCCCACCGACTACGAGCAGTACTTC